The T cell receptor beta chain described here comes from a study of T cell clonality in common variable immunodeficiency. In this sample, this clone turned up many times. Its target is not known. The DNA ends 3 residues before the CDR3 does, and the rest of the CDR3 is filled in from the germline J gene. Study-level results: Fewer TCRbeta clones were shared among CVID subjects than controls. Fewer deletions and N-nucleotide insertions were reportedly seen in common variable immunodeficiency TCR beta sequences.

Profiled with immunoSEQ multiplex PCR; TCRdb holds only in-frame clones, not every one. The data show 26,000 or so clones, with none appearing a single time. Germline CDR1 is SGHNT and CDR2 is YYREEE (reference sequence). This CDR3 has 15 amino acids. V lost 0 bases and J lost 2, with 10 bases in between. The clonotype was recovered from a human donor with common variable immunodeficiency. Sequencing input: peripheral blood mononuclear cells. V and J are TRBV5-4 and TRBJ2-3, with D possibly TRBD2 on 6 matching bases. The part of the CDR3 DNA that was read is TGTGCCAGCAGCTTGGAGTCTAGCGCCACAGATACG. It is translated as CASSLESSATDT. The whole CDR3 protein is CASSLESSATDTQYF.